This record concerns one T cell receptor (beta chain) sequence. Its antigen is not known. The assay was immunoSEQ multiplex PCR, and TCRdb's table has in-frame clones only and misses some. Here the sample spans some 90,000 clones, 90% being singletons. The CDR3 totals 12 residues. Looked up from germline, CDR1 is SQVTM and CDR2 is ANQGSEA. V dropped 6 bases and J dropped 7 bases, with 13 bases sitting between them. These data originate in a study of graft-versus-host responses after intestinal transplantation. The receptor was isolated from a human donor who received an intestinal transplant. The sequenced sample was unstimulated CD4+ T cells sorted from spleen or lymph node cells, obtained before intestinal transplant. The gene calls are TRBV29-1 and TRBJ1-5; TRBD1 might be the D (6 bases). The CDR3 loop reads CSVGAIGQPQHF. Written as DNA, the CDR3 is TGCAGCGTGGGGGCAATCGGACAGCCCCAGCATTTT.